These T cell receptor beta chains were read from a single sample in a study of Ad26.COV2.S vaccination and SARS-CoV-2 variants. TCRdb's copy holds only in-frame clones and misses some; the assay was immunoSEQ multiplex PCR. Seen here are just under 250,000 clones, around 87% observed once, and the top ten hold about 11%. Material: peripheral blood, obtained in a trial of Ad26.COV2.S vaccine versus placebo. All receptors come from a person between 18 and 65 years old who received the Ad26.COV2.S COVID-19 vaccine or a placebo. Both conserved end residues are part of each CDR3. A D gene is named only where the DNA matches it firmly. A clone size is listed for some rows: how often the clone was seen (once, few, many), or a class if it is expanded.

NA	NA	TRBV10-3	TRBJ2-7	TGTGCCATCAGGCGGGACAGCGGCTCCTACGAGCAGTACTTC	CAIRRDSGSYEQYF
TRBD1	NA	TRBV3-1/TRBV3-2	TRBJ2-1	TGTGCCAGCAGCTCCCCCGAGCTGGCAGGGGGAATTTGGGAGCAGTTCTTC	CASSSPELAGGIWEQFF
NA	NA	TRBV12-3/TRBV12-4	TRBJ2-7	TGTGCCAGCAGTCATCTGCCTTATGAGCAGTACTTC	CASSHLPYEQYF
NA	few	TRBV9	TRBJ1-3	TGTGCCAGCAGCCCCCAGGGCGCGGTTGGAAACACCATATATTTT	CASSPQGAVGNTIYF
TRBD1	NA	TRBV3-1/TRBV3-2	TRBJ2-7	TGTGCCAGCAGCCTTGCGGGACAGGGGATAAATGAGCAGTACTTC	CASSLAGQGINEQYF
NA	NA	TRBV5-1	TRBJ2-1	TGCGCCAGCAGCTTGTCAAGGGACCCGACGGGGGATGAGCAGTTCTTC	CASSLSRDPTGDEQFF
NA	NA	TRBV5-4	TRBJ2-3	TGTGCCAGCAGCTTGGGGAATAGCTTCACAGATACGCAGTATTTT	CASSLGNSFTDTQYF
NA	NA	TRBV4-3	TRBJ1-2	TGCGCCAGCAGCCCCGGCGGGGAGCTGTACTATGGCTACACCTTC	CASSPGGELYYGYTF
NA	NA	TRBV6-2/TRBV6-3	TRBJ1-5	TGTGCCAGCAGTTACGGCCGCCAAGACCATCCCCAGCATTTT	CASSYGRQDHPQHF
NA	NA	TRBV18	TRBJ1-1	TGTGCCAGCTCACCGGGGGTAAGGACATTGAACACTGAAGCTTTCTTT	CASSPGVRTLNTEAFF
NA	NA	TRBV7-3	TRBJ2-7	TGTGCCAGCAGCCCCGGCTCCCCCTCTGGCTACGAGCAGTACTTC	CASSPGSPSGYEQYF
NA	NA	TRBV19	TRBJ2-2	TGTGCCAGTAGTATAGGCACTACCGGGGAGCTGTTTTTT	CASSIGTTGELFF
NA	NA	TRBV7-3	TRBJ2-1	TGTGCCAGCAGCTCTTCCTTGGTAGCGGACGACAATGAGCAGTTCTTC	CASSSSLVADDNEQFF
NA	NA	TRBV5-1	TRBJ1-4	TGCGCCAGCAGCCCTACAGCCAAGAAGGGTGAAAAACTGTTTTTT	CASSPTAKKGEKLFF
TRBD1	NA	TRBV14	TRBJ1-1	TGTGCCAGCAGCCTCCGACAGGGGACGAACACTGAAGCTTTCTTT	CASSLRQGTNTEAFF
NA	NA	TRBV25-1	TRBJ1-5	TGTGCCAGCAGTGTAATTGCTGGTCAGCCCCAGCATTTT	CASSVIAGQPQHF
NA	NA	TRBV27	TRBJ2-7	TGTGCCAGCAGTCTCTCCTACGAGCAGTACTTC	CASSLSYEQYF
NA	NA	TRBV15	TRBJ2-1	TGTGCCACCAGCAGAGCCAATTACAATGAGCAGTTCTTC	CATSRANYNEQFF
NA	NA	TRBV18	TRBJ2-4	TGTGCCAGCTCACCCGCCCACACAGGGGAGGCAGCCAAAAACATTCAGTACTTC	CASSPAHTGEAAKNIQYF
TRBD2	NA	TRBV4-3	TRBJ2-1	TGCGCCAGCAGCCAAGTTAGCGGGGAGGAAAGCAATGAGCAGTTCTTC	CASSQVSGEESNEQFF
NA	NA	TRBV28	TRBJ1-2	TGTGCCAGCAGCCCTCCGGGCCCCTATGGCTACACCTTC	CASSPPGPYGYTF
NA	NA	TRBV7-2	TRBJ2-2	TGTGCCAGCAGCTTATATGTTATCAACACCGGGGAGCTGTTTTTT	CASSLYVINTGELFF
TRBD1	NA	TRBV28	TRBJ2-7	TGTGCCACCAATTCGGGACAGGTCCCTTCCTACGAGCAGTACTTC	CATNSGQVPSYEQYF
TRBD2	NA	TRBV7-2	TRBJ2-1	TGTGCCAGCAGAGGGCCGGGACTAGCTTACAATGAGCAGTTCTTC	CASRGPGLAYNEQFF
NA	NA	TRBV7-9	TRBJ1-2	TGTGCCAGCAGCTGGGTAGGGGGAATACAATCAGGCTACACCTTC	CASSWVGGIQSGYTF
NA	NA	TRBV28	TRBJ1-1	TGTGCCAGCAGTGCGCCCGGACGGCCCATGAACACTGAAGCTTTCTTT	CASSAPGRPMNTEAFF
TRBD1	NA	TRBV24-1	TRBJ2-7	TGTGCCACCCGGGACAGCGCCTACGAGCAGTACTTC	CATRDSAYEQYF
NA	NA	TRBV18	TRBJ2-4	TGTGCCAGCTCACCAACCGGGACCCAAAACATTCAGTACTTC	CASSPTGTQNIQYF
NA	NA	TRBV6-2/TRBV6-3	TRBJ2-7	TGTGCCAGCAGTTACTCTCCGGGTCCCTACGAGCAGTACTTC	CASSYSPGPYEQYF
NA	NA	TRBV28	TRBJ2-6	TGTGCCAGCAGTCCGTCTGGGGCCAACGTCCTGACTTTC	CASSPSGANVLTF
TRBD1	NA	TRBV28	TRBJ1-2	TGTGCCAGCACCATCCTTAGACAGGGTAGCTATGGCTACACCTTC	CASTILRQGSYGYTF
NA	NA	TRBV19	TRBJ2-1	TGTGCCAGTAGTAGGGTTAGCGGCGGCTACAATGAGCAGTTCTTC	CASSRVSGGYNEQFF
NA	once	TRBV13	TRBJ1-1	TGTGCCAGCAGCCTCGGAGTGAAGCCCTTCCGGAACACTGAAGCTTTCTTT	CASSLGVKPFRNTEAFF
NA	NA	TRBV19	TRBJ1-4	TGTGCCAGTAGTCAGAGTGGGACAACTAATGAAAAACTGTTTTTT	CASSQSGTTNEKLFF
NA	NA	TRBV28	TRBJ2-7	TGTGCCAGCAGCCGTGCCTACGAGCAGTACTTC	CASSRAYEQYF
TRBD1	NA	TRBV5-6	TRBJ2-3	TGTGCCAGCAGCCGGACAGGGAGCACAGATACGCAGTATTTT	CASSRTGSTDTQYF
TRBD1	NA	TRBV10-3	TRBJ2-7	TGTGCCATCAGTGATCACGACCGCTCAGACAGGGCCTACGAGCAGTACTTC	CAISDHDRSDRAYEQYF
NA	NA	TRBV28	TRBJ1-1	TGTGCCAGCAGTCCCCTCCTGGGCAGGTTCGGCTTT	CASSPLLGRFGF
NA	NA	TRBV30	TRBJ2-1	TGTGCCTGGAGTCTTAAGCCATACAATGAGCAGTTCTTC	CAWSLKPYNEQFF
TRBD1	NA	TRBV7-2	TRBJ1-3	TGTGCCAGCAGCTTGGGACAGGGGGTGGGAAACACCATATATTTT	CASSLGQGVGNTIYF
NA	NA	TRBV6-2/TRBV6-3	TRBJ1-1	TGTGCCAGCAGTTACTCGAAGGAAGCTTTCTTT	CASSYSKEAFF
NA	once	TRBV2	TRBJ1-3	TGTGCCAGCAGTGGAGCGGGGCCTGGGTCTGGAAACACCATATATTTT	CASSGAGPGSGNTIYF
NA	NA	TRBV4-1	TRBJ1-3	TGCGCCAGCAGCCCTACGGGGACGGTCTCTGGAAACACCATATATTTT	CASSPTGTVSGNTIYF
NA	NA	TRBV28	TRBJ2-7	TGTGCCACCGCGACAGGCGCCTACGAGCAGTACTTC	CATATGAYEQYF
TRBD1	NA	TRBV4-1	TRBJ2-7	TGCGCCAGCAGCCAAGGACAGGGGCCACGCGAGCAGTACTTC	CASSQGQGPREQYF
NA	NA	TRBV30	TRBJ1-5	TGTGCCCTGGGGCAGGGGAGCAATCAGCCCCAGCATTTT	CALGQGSNQPQHF
TRBD1	NA	TRBV6-5	TRBJ2-5	TGTGCCGGAGGGCTTGGACAGGGGGCAGGGGAGACCCAGTACTTC	CAGGLGQGAGETQYF